The 21 T cell receptor beta chains listed next were all sequenced from one sample in a study of identical twins (dated by TCRdb to the mid-2010s). Libraries were made using 5' RACE. Sequencing used an Illumina HiSeq 2000. The public reads were reprocessed in TCRdb via fastp at Q25 and MiXCR, keeping in-frame beta chains. When rows share a CDR3 protein, they turn into one entry using the most common DNA and genes. This sample has 650,000 to 750,000 distinct CDR3 sequences in its table, and around 20% of those were observed once. Together, the top ten hold 4.3% of the sample. This same sample was also part of a study on T cells expressing NK-cell markers.

Sequencing used PBMCs. The receptors here all came from a woman between 18 and 29 years old in good health.

The CDR3 is CASILRVGGETQYF. CDR3 in DNA: TGTGCCAGCATCTTACGCGTAGGAGGAGAGACCCAGTACTTC. This chain connects TRBV6-1 to TRBJ2-5, with D possibly TRBD2 on 5 matching bases. The germline gives CDR1 MNHNS, CDR2 SASEGT. The CDR3 covers 14 residues. V dropped 7 bases and J dropped 4 bases, with 16 bases sitting between them.

Regarding this clonotype: Compared with germline, one end of the junction differs, possibly owing to a read error. This chain uses TRBV7-6 with TRBJ2-1; the match to TRBD2 covers 7 bases. The CDR3 loop spans 16 amino acids. Germline V gene data show CDR1 as SGHVS and CDR2 as FNYEAQ. CDR3 sequence reads: CASSPGTTSAYIEQFF. CDR3 sequence (DNA): TGTGCCAGCAGCCCCGGGACTACCTCCGCCTACATTGAGCAGTTCTTC.

This chain links TRBV14 with TRBJ2-1; weak D call: TRBD1 (5 bases). Germline CDR1 is SGHDN and CDR2 is FVKESK. V was cut by 1 base and J by 3 bases, with 13 bases left in between. The CDR3 is made up of 16 amino acids. CDR3: CASSQGGASFYNEQFF. The CDR3 DNA reads TGTGCCAGCAGCCAAGGGGGCGCGAGTTTCTACAATGAGCAGTTCTTC.

V gene TRBV5-1 combines with J gene TRBJ2-3; D gene unclear. From germline, CDR1 is SGHRS and CDR2 YFSETQ. The V end was cut by 0 bases, the J end by 7 bases, with 15 bases between. The CDR3 has 15 amino acids. In nucleotides, the CDR3 is TGCGCCAGCAGCTTGGCCCAAGTAGACATTAATACGCAGTATTTT. This codes for CASSLAQVDINTQYF.

V gene TRBV5-1 combines with J gene TRBJ1-3, with a tentative D call TRBD1 (6 bases). This CDR3 has 18 residues. The germline V gene encodes CDR1 SGHRS and CDR2 YFSETQ. Trimming removed 4 bases from V and 0 bases from J, with 20 bases in between. The CDR3 DNA follows: TGCGCCAGCAGCAGTTCACCGGGACAAACTTTCTCTGGAAACACCATATATTTT. This sequence encodes CASSSSPGQTFSGNTIYF.

The J gene is TRBJ2-7, the V gene TRBV10-3, with 9 bases aligning to TRBD1. The V gene's germline CDR1 is ENHRY and CDR2 SYGVKD. The CDR3 consists of 15 residues. Trimming cost V 6 bases and J 6 bases; bases outside gene matches: 12. CDR3 bases: TGTGCCATCAGACCACCGACAAGGACAGGGGTCGAGCAGTACTTC. This gives the protein CAIRPPTRTGVEQYF.

The gene calls are TRBV5-1 and TRBJ2-5, with 7 bases that match TRBD2. The V gene end was trimmed by 0 bases and the J gene end by 4 bases; junction bases not matched to a gene: 6. Germline CDR1 SGHRS, CDR2 YFSETQ. This CDR3 is 15 amino acids long. CDR3 bases: TGCGCCAGCAGCTTGGGGACTAGTGGCGTAGAGACCCAGTACTTC. Translating it yields CASSLGTSGVETQYF.

This clonotype appeared many times. V gene TRBV10-1 combines with J gene TRBJ2-7; tentative D call: TRBD1 (5 bases). The V gene lost 0 bases and the J gene lost 7 bases, with 19 bases spanning the gap. Germline lookup yields CDR1 WNHNN and CDR2 SYGVQD (reference sequence). This CDR3 is built from 16 residues. CDR3 protein: CASSESTDSSLGEQYF. CDR3 nucleotides: TGCGCCAGCAGTGAGTCGACAGATTCCTCTCTGGGAGAGCAGTACTTC.

The gene calls are TRBV7-2 and TRBJ2-7; tentative D call: TRBD2 (5 bases). V was clipped by 5 bases and J by 5 bases, with 16 bases between them. The germline CDR1 and CDR2 sequences are SGHTA and FQGNSA. The CDR3 has 14 residues. The CDR3 is CASSQLLAGDEQYF. The CDR3 DNA is TGTGCCAGCAGCCAACTTTTGGCCGGGGACGAGCAGTACTTC.

The genes are TRBV9 and TRBJ2-1; D is possibly TRBD1 (5 bases). CDR1 and CDR2 from the germline V gene are SGDLS and YYNGEE. The V end was cut by 0 bases, the J end by 5 bases, with 9 bases between. This CDR3 comprises 14 residues. In DNA form, the CDR3 reads TGTGCCAGCAGCGTAGGGAACAGGAACAATGAGCAGTTCTTC. It yields the protein CASSVGNRNNEQFF.

Ten or more counts support this clonotype. The V gene is TRBV20-1, the J gene TRBJ2-2, with D maybe TRBD1 (5 bases). CDR1 is DFQATT and CDR2 is SNEGSKA in the germline V gene (reference sequence). CDR3 length: 17 amino acids. V was shortened by 1 base and J by 0 bases, with 15 bases between the two germline ends. CDR3 residues: CSARATRRGPNTGELFF. The CDR3 DNA reads TGCAGTGCTAGAGCTACGAGAAGGGGCCCGAACACCGGGGAGCTGTTTTTT.

Worth noting for this clonotype: A far more abundant clone sits one base away, making this likely a read error. The chain has TRBV10-3 and TRBJ2-5; D is undetermined. Germline CDR1 reads ENHRY; CDR2 reads SYGVKD. The CDR3 is made up of 11 amino acids. The germline V and J ends were trimmed by 2 bases and 4 bases, with 2 bases remaining between them. Here the CDR3 DNA reads TGTGCCATCAGTGAGGCAGAGACCCAGTACTTC. The encoded protein is CAISEAETQYF.

The sample holds a few counts of this clonotype. The V call is TRBV6-6, the J call TRBJ2-5; TRBD2 agrees at 9 bases. Germline loops: CDR1 MNHNY, CDR2 SVGAGI (reference sequence). Unmatched junction bases numbered 9, after V lost 11 bases and J lost 5 bases. CDR3 length: 13 amino acids. CDR3 amino acids: CASAGGLLETQYF. The CDR3 nucleotides are TGTGCCTCAGCGGGAGGATTATTGGAGACCCAGTACTTC.

In its sample, this clonotype was seen once. A much more abundant neighbour one base away suggests this may be a read error. The chain combines TRBV12-3 or TRBV12-4 with TRBJ2-1; 8 nucleotides align to TRBD1. There are 13 residues in the CDR3. CDR3 nucleotide sequence: TGTGCCAGCAGTGGACAGGGATCCAATGAGCAGTTGTTC. It encodes CASSGQGSNEQLF.

This clonotype was seen at least ten times. The gene calls are TRBV29-1 and TRBJ1-1; D unresolved. CDR1 and CDR2 (germline): SQVTM, ANQGSEA. V lost 6 bases to trimming and J lost 0 bases, with 8 bases between them. CDR3 length: 12 amino acids. The chain's CDR3 is CSVLGLNTEAFF. The CDR3 DNA reads TGCAGCGTCCTTGGTTTGAACACTGAAGCTTTCTTT.

The chain joins TRBV10-3 to TRBJ1-1; 7 positions agree with TRBD1. This CDR3 region has 15 residues. After removal of 3 bases from V and 5 bases from J, the junction contained 9 bases not matched to a gene. Germline loops: CDR1 ENHRY, CDR2 SYGVKD. The CDR3 nucleotides read TGTGCCATCAGTGAACGCGAGGGGGCAGGAACTGAAGCTTTCTTT. Protein: CAISEREGAGTEAFF.

The chain links TRBV20-1 to TRBJ1-5, with 7 bases aligning to TRBD1. Germline assignment: CDR1 DFQATT and CDR2 SNEGSKA (reference sequence). V shed 0 bases and J 6 bases; nucleotides not matched to a gene: 2. The CDR3 is 13 amino acids. In DNA, the CDR3 is TGCAGTGCTAGAGATCCAGGGGGTCAGCCCCAGCATTTT. Its translation: CSARDPGGQPQHF.

The rearrangement uses TRBV27 and TRBJ1-5; tentative D call: TRBD1 (5 bases). V was clipped by 5 bases and J by 3 bases, with 20 bases between them. Germline V lookup: CDR1 MNHEY, CDR2 SMNVEV (reference sequence). There are 17 residues in the CDR3. CDR3 amino acids: CASSGFPGNGSNQPQHF. The CDR3 nucleotides read TGTGCCAGCAGTGGTTTCCCAGGGAATGGGTCCAATCAGCCCCAGCATTTT.

The gene calls are TRBV9 and TRBJ2-7, with D unresolved. Trimming pared 2 bases from V and 2 bases from J, leaving 11 bases between. The CDR3 loop spans 14 amino acids. CDR1 and CDR2 (germline): SGDLS, YYNGEE. CDR3 in DNA: TGTGCCAGCAGCGTTTCCGACGGACCCTACGAGCAGTACTTC. It codes for CASSVSDGPYEQYF.

The chain couples TRBV20-1 to TRBJ2-7; 8 bases map to TRBD2. The CDR3 contains 16 residues. The V gene end was trimmed by 0 bases and the J gene end by 1 base; junction bases not matched to a gene: 8. Looked up from germline, CDR1 is DFQATT and CDR2 is SNEGSKA (reference sequence). CDR3 region: CSARDLSGGPSYEQYF. As DNA, the CDR3 is TGCAGTGCTAGAGATTTGAGCGGGGGCCCATCCTACGAGCAGTACTTC.

The chain carries TRBV30 and TRBJ2-7, with unresolved D. Germline V CDR1 and CDR2: GTSNPN, SVGIG (reference sequence). Trimming cost V 4 bases and J 4 bases, with 8 bases left between them. The CDR3 contains 11 residues. Here the CDR3 reads CAWNSSYEQYF. CDR3 DNA: TGTGCCTGGAATTCGTCTTACGAGCAGTACTTC.